The 28 T cell receptor beta chains in this list originate from one sample, sequenced in a study of CXCR3-negative and CXCR3-positive naive CD8 T cells. UMI-labeled 5' RACE TRB cDNA libraries were prepared from the cells. TCRdb processed the 5' RACE reads again and assigns one entry to each CDR3 protein, with no DNA. This table lists approximately 53,000 distinct CDR3 sequences. Sequenced input: memory CD8+ T cells from blood. The receptors were sampled from a human donor in good health. Some clones in this sample may be carry-over from other donors' samples.

This chain connects TRBV3-1 to TRBJ1-2; TCRdb indicates TRBD1, and absent DNA this call remains unverified. CDR1 and CDR2 (germline): LGHDT, YNNKEL (reference sequence). This CDR3 has 16 amino acids. This CDR3 reads CASSQDTDRIVGGYTF. Filled out from reference TRBV3-1 and TRBJ1-2, the complete variable domain reads DTAVSQTPKYLVTQMGNDKSIKCEQNLGHDTMYWYKQDSKKFLKIMFSYNNKELIINETVPNRFSPKSPDKAHLNLHINSLELGDSAVYFCASSQDTDRIVGGYTFGSGTRLTVV.

This CDR3 is CASSWGGDTQYF. The rearrangement joins TRBV27 to TRBJ2-3; absent DNA, TCRdb's TRBD1 call cannot be checked. The CDR3 contains 12 residues. Looked up from germline, CDR1 is MNHEY and CDR2 is SMNVEV (reference sequence).

This chain links TRBV5-6 with TRBJ1-1; TCRdb reports TRBD1, a call that lacks DNA to check it against. The CDR3 length is 13 residues. Germline V gene lookup returns CDR1 SGHDT and CDR2 YYEEEE. The CDR3 reads CASSERDRGEAFF. Filled out from reference TRBV5-6 and TRBJ1-1, the complete variable domain reads DAGVTQSPTHLIKTRGQQVTLRCSPKSGHDTVSWYQQALGQGPQFIFQYYEEEERQRGNFPDRFSGHQFPNYSSELNVNALLLGDSALYLCASSERDRGEAFFGQGTRLTVV.

The J gene is TRBJ2-5, the V gene TRBV7-2; with no DNA, the TCRdb D assignment of TRBD1 cannot be verified. This CDR3 contains 14 residues. The germline gives CDR1 SGHTA, CDR2 FQGNSA. The CDR3 here is CASSPLLLGETQYF.

The chain employs TRBV7-9 and TRBJ2-1; TCRdb lists TRBD1, though no DNA is available to test this call. This CDR3 has 16 amino acids. CDR1 SEHNR and CDR2 FQNEAQ come from the germline V gene (reference sequence). The CDR3: CASSTPLGDPYNEQFF.

This chain uses TRBV29-1 with TRBJ2-3; checking the TCRdb D call of TRBD1 is not possible without DNA. This CDR3 region has 15 residues. Germline V gene data show CDR1 as SQVTM and CDR2 as ANQGSEA. The CDR3 here is CSAPVPGLAPNTQYF.

The V gene is TRBV29-1, the J gene TRBJ2-7; there is no DNA to check the TCRdb D call of TRBD1. Germline V CDR1 and CDR2: SQVTM, ANQGSEA. This CDR3 is 12 amino acids long. The CDR3 here is CSVGQSSYEQYF.

The chain joins TRBV28 to TRBJ2-7; TCRdb's D gene call, TRBD1, goes unchecked for lack of DNA. The germline CDR1 and CDR2 sequences are MDHEN and SYDVKM. The length of the CDR3 is 13 residues. The CDR3 spells CASRPDSPYEQYF.

This chain joins TRBV20-1 and TRBJ2-1; TCRdb's D gene call, TRBD2, goes unchecked for lack of DNA. The V gene's germline CDR1 is DFQATT and CDR2 SNEGSKA (reference sequence). CDR3 length: 16 residues. CDR3: CSALLLAEGGYNEQFF.

The V call is TRBV4-3, the J call TRBJ1-2; TCRdb's D gene call, TRBD1, goes unchecked for lack of DNA. This CDR3 has 16 amino acids. CDR1 is LGHNA, CDR2 YSLEER, per germline. CDR3 region: CASSQGLDSPIYGYTF.

The rearrangement joins TRBV12-3 or TRBV12-4 to TRBJ2-2; TCRdb's D gene call, TRBD2, goes unchecked for lack of DNA. CDR3 length: 16 residues. The CDR3 sequence: CASSSGGEFLPGELFF.

The chain joins TRBV7-9 to TRBJ2-1; TCRdb calls TRBD2, which cannot be checked without DNA. The germline V gene encodes CDR1 SEHNR and CDR2 FQNEAQ (reference sequence). This CDR3 has 12 amino acids. CDR3 amino acids: CASSGGDNEQFF.

J is TRBJ2-1 and V is TRBV4-1; TCRdb's D call of TRBD2 is untestable without DNA. The germline CDR1 and CDR2 sequences are MGHRA and YSYEKL. The CDR3 extends over 16 amino acids. The CDR3 spells CASSQLGREVLLEQFF.

The chain employs TRBV29-1 and TRBJ2-7; TCRdb indicates TRBD2, and absent DNA this call remains unverified. CDR1 and CDR2 (germline): SQVTM, ANQGSEA. The CDR3 contains 13 residues. CDR3 loop: CSIYGGGSYEQYF.

V is TRBV5-5 and J is TRBJ2-1; TCRdb names TRBD2, which stays unverified in the absence of DNA. Per the germline V gene, CDR1 is SGHKS and CDR2 is YYEKEE (reference sequence). This CDR3 comprises 16 residues. CDR3 sequence reads: CASSKGLAGLYNEQFF.

The rearrangement joins TRBV6-1 to TRBJ2-1; the TCRdb D gene call, TRBD2, has no DNA to confirm it. Germline lookup yields CDR1 MNHNS and CDR2 SASEGT. This CDR3 is 16 amino acids long. The CDR3 loop reads CASSERLAGPYNEQFF.

CDR3 sequence reads: CASRGWVSGELFF. The gene calls are TRBV28 and TRBJ2-2. The CDR3 has 13 residues. The germline gives CDR1 MDHEN, CDR2 SYDVKM.

The chain carries TRBV21-1 and TRBJ1-1. TRBV21-1 is a listed pseudogene. The CDR3 runs 16 residues. CDR3 residues: CASSKPHTNATTEAFF.

The chain joins TRBV19 to TRBJ2-1; there is no DNA to check the TCRdb D call of TRBD1. The CDR3 spans 15 residues. CDR1 and CDR2 (germline): LNHDA, SQIVND (reference sequence). The CDR3 loop is CASCPDGSSYNEQFF.

The rearrangement links TRBV7-8 to TRBJ1-4; the D call from TCRdb, TRBD1, cannot be confirmed without DNA. Germline CDR1 reads SGHVS; CDR2 reads FQNEAQ. The CDR3 extends over 16 amino acids. The CDR3 loop is CASSLGGQWMNEKLFF.

V and J are TRBV2 and TRBJ1-2; TCRdb lists TRBD1, though no DNA is available to test this call. Germline values: CDR1 SNHLY, CDR2 FYNNEI. The CDR3 length is 15 residues. This chain's CDR3 is CASSDPGGSDYGYTF.

This chain links TRBV12-3 or TRBV12-4 with TRBJ1-2; with no DNA, the TCRdb D assignment of TRBD1 cannot be verified. The CDR3 consists of 15 residues. The CDR3 loop is CASSPSPGTDYGYTF.

The J gene is TRBJ2-1, the V gene TRBV7-2. The CDR3 sequence is 13 residues long. Germline V gene data show CDR1 as SGHTA and CDR2 as FQGNSA. The CDR3 region is CASSVDASNEQFF.

V gene TRBV20-1 combines with J gene TRBJ1-2. Germline CDR1 is DFQATT and CDR2 is SNEGSKA (reference sequence). The CDR3 has 13 residues. The CDR3 region is CSARGLGDYGYTF.

The chain couples TRBV7-9 to TRBJ2-1; TCRdb gives TRBD1 as the D gene, but with no DNA this cannot be confirmed. CDR1 and CDR2 from the germline V gene are SEHNR and FQNEAQ (reference sequence). This CDR3 region has 15 residues. CDR3 sequence reads: CASSLMTAFYNEQFF.

The rearrangement links TRBV6-1 to TRBJ2-5; TCRdb's D call of TRBD1 is untestable without DNA. The CDR3 has 15 amino acids. The V gene's germline CDR1 is MNHNS and CDR2 SASEGT. The CDR3 reads CASSEVVGGQETQYF.

The chain has TRBV29-1 and TRBJ2-1; the D call from TCRdb, TRBD2, cannot be confirmed without DNA. The CDR3 contains 16 residues. Germline values: CDR1 SQVTM, CDR2 ANQGSEA. The CDR3 region is CSVASGTSGGANEQFF.

This chain's CDR3 is CASSAGDRLGETQYF. The gene calls are TRBV7-2 and TRBJ2-5. The germline CDR1 and CDR2 sequences are SGHTA and FQGNSA. The CDR3 runs to 15 residues. Variable domain in full (rest from reference TRBV7-2 and TRBJ2-5): GAGVSQSPSNKVTEKGKDVELRCDPISGHTALYWYRQSLGQGLEFLIYFQGNSAPDKSGLPSDRFSAERTGGSVSTLTIQRTQQEDSAVYLCASSAGDRLGETQYFGPGTRLLVL.